The source of this TCR beta chain is a study of CD8 T cells in ankylosing spondylitis. Broader study findings: Significant enrichment of disease-linked clones was reported in matched ankylosing spondylitis synovial fluid. A TCR beta motif of several highly homologous variants appeared characteristic of ankylosing spondylitis blood. Certain motif variants had earlier appeared in reactive arthritis synovial fluid and blood.

The V gene's germline CDR1 is MNHNS and CDR2 SASEGT. V dropped 6 bases and J dropped 3 bases, with 14 bases sitting between them. CDR3 size: 14 residues. As the method for making TCR beta libraries, quantitative 5'-RACE with molecular barcodes was used. TCRdb reprocessed the 5' RACE reads via MiXCR and lists one record per CDR3 protein. In the table there are around 300,000 distinct CDR3 sequences, over 12% of which are singletons. Notes on this clonotype: Its antigen is not identified.

The chain couples TRBV6-1 to TRBJ2-5; the D gene is possibly TRBD1 (6 bases). Sequencing was performed on blood, either unsorted or a sorted T cell fraction (not recorded which). The sequence was obtained from a male donor with ankylosing spondylitis or in good health (not recorded which). The CDR3 reads CASSTRGIKETQYF. CDR3 coding DNA: TGTGCCAGCAGCACCAGGGGTATCAAAGAGACCCAGTACTTC.